This note documents a single T cell receptor beta chain sequence. Its antigen remains unidentified. Per-base quality was not reported, and no clone a single base away is much larger than it. Explained via the paper, the treatment or condition label denotes: around 19 received Ad26.COV2.S at low or high dose, single or two shots; roughly 5 received placebo; per-sample allocation not given. For vaccine and placebo recipients, repertoires were sequenced using samples collected on day 63 after the first injection. Cohort 1b enrolled around 23 adults aged 18-55 years at a single site in Boston, USA, between 29 July and 7 August 2020. Ad26.COV2.S was a replication-incompetent adenovirus type 26 vector expressing a prefusion-stabilized SARS-CoV-2 spike protein from the original Wuhan strain. The sample comes from a study of Ad26.COV2.S vaccination and SARS-CoV-2 variants (dated by TCRdb to about 2021). Broadly, across the study: Vaccine-arm donors were drawn from COV1001, a multicentre, randomized, double-blind, placebo-controlled phase I-IIa trial of Ad26.COV2.S in healthy adults. Blinding of investigators to trial group allocation was maintained during experiments and outcome assessment. TCRbeta repertoire sequencing was used to assess the specificity and breadth of SARS-CoV-2-reactive T cell receptors after Ad26.COV2.S vaccination. Trial participants were randomized into five groups of five: low-dose or high-dose Ad26.COV2.S given once or twice, or placebo on both occasions. Ad26.COV2.S was administered intramuscularly at a dose of 5x10^10 or 1x10^11 viral particles, either as one shot or as two shots given 56 days apart. The TCR-sequenced set comprised around 30 samples: around 20 Ad26.COV2.S vaccine recipients, 5 placebo recipients and 8 SARS-CoV-2 convalescent individuals.

Overall results and qualifications from the work: Vaccine and placebo recipients had similar non-spike TCR breadth, a finding consistent with the vaccine containing only spike. According to the authors, total T cell responses may have been underestimated by the TCR breadth and depth analyses. The study was not powered to compare responses between vaccine doses or regimens. Spike-specific TCR breadth was higher in Ad26.COV2.S recipients than in placebo recipients (P = 0.0014). After vaccination, spike-specific CD8+ and CD4+ T cell responses were reported to show substantial breadth.

Compared with germline, V lacks 2 bases and J lacks 1 base; bases without a gene match: 4. The CDR1 and CDR2 encoded by the germline V gene are KGHSH and LQKENI. The CDR3 starts with the cysteine, ends with the phenylalanine, and has 17 residues. Only CDR3 DNA is held: 51 bases, read in frame from base 1. The immunoSEQ Assay was used to sequence TCRbeta CDR3 regions. After extraction, genomic DNA underwent amplification by bias-controlled multiplex PCR, followed by high-throughput sequencing. From the authors' description of their analysis: To quantify the absolute abundance of each unique TCRbeta CDR3 region, sequences were collapsed and filtered. T cell fraction was estimated by normalization of TCRbeta template counts to usable DNA, with usable DNA being measured through amplification of reference genes present in all nucleated cells. Repertoire TCRs were annotated as SARS-CoV-2-specific when V gene, CDR3 amino acid sequence and J gene were exactly matched to a known reactive TCR set. The reference SARS-CoV-2 TCR set came from MIRA and was filtered for enrichment in COVID-19-positive ImmuneCODE repertoires, removing public or cross-reactive TCRs. Using the MIRA antigens, annotated TCRs were further analysed by specific ORF or by position within an ORF. Depth was the summed frequency of annotated unique rearrangements, while breadth was defined as annotated unique rearrangements over total unique productive rearrangements. Two-sided Wilcoxon rank-sum tests were used to compare TCR breadth between groups. TCRdb re-hosts the immuneACCESS table, in-frame sequences only. Its copies lack some clones; in the studies checked, an unresolved V gene accounts for under half of them, and the cause for the rest is not known. V and J calls plus clone size are reproduced from that table; the DNA served to infer D and trimming. This sample gives around 320,000 clones in total; more than 70% of them show up just once. The ten largest clones take up around 1.9% of the sample.

In this chain, TRBV18 is recombined with TRBJ2-2, with 10 bases in between that match TRBD2. The sample here was peripheral blood, taken in a trial of Ad26.COV2.S vaccine versus placebo. The TCR sequence derives from a person aged 18-65 years who received the Ad26.COV2.S COVID-19 vaccine or a placebo. This receptor carries the CDR3 CASSPSLAGVNTGELFF. The base sequence is TGTGCCAGCTCACCATCCCTAGCGGGGGTGAACACCGGGGAGCTGTTTTTT.